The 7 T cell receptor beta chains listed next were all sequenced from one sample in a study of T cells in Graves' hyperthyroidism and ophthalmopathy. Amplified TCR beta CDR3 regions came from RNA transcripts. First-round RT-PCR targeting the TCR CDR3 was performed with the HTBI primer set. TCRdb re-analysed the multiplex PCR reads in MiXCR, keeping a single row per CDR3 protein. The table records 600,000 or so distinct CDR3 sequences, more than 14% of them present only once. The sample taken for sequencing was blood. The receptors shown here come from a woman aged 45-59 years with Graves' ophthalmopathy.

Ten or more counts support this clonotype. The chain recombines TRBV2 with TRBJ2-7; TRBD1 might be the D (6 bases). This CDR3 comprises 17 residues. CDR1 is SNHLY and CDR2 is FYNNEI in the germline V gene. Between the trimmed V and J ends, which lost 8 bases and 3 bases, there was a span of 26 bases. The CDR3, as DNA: TGTGCCAGCGGACGCTTAACCGGGGACACGGGATACTACGAGCAGTACTTC. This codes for CASGRLTGDTGYYEQYF.

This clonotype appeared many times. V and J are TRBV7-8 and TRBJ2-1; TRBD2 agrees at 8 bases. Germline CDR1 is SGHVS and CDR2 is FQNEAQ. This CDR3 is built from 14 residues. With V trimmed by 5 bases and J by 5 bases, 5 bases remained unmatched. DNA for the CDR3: TGTGCCAGCAGCCCCACTAGCGGACACAATGAGCAGTTCTTC. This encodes CASSPTSGHNEQFF. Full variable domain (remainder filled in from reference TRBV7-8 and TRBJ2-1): GAGVSQSPRYKVAKRGQDVALRCDPISGHVSLFWYQQALGQGPEFLTYFQNEAQLDKSGLPSDRFFAERPEGSVSTLKIQRTQQEDSAVYLCASSPTSGHNEQFFGPGTRLTVL.

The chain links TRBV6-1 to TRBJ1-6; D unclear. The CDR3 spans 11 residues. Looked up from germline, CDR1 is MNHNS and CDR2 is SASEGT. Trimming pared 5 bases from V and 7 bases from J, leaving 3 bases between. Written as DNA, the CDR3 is TGTGCCAGCAGTAAAAATTCACCCCTCCACTTT. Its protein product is CASSKNSPLHF.

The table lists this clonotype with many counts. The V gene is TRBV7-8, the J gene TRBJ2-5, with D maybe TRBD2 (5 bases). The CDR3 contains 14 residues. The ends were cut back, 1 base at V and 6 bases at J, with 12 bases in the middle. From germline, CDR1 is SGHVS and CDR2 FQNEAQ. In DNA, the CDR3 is TGTGCCAGCAGCTTAGATGAGGGCAGGAAGACCCAGTACTTC. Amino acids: CASSLDEGRKTQYF.

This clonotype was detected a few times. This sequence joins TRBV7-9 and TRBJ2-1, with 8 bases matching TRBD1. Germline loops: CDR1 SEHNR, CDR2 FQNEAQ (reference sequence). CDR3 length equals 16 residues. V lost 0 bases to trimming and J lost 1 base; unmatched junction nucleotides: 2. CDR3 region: CASSLAQGASYNEQFF. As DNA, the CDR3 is TGTGCCAGCAGCTTAGCCCAGGGGGCGTCCTACAATGAGCAGTTCTTC.

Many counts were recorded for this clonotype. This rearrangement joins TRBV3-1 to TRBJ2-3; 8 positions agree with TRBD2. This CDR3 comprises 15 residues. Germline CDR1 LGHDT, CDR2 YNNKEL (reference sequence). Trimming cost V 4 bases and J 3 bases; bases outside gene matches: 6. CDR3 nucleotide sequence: TGTGCCAGCAGCCCTGTAGCGGGGCGTACAGATACGCAGTATTTT. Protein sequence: CASSPVAGRTDTQYF.

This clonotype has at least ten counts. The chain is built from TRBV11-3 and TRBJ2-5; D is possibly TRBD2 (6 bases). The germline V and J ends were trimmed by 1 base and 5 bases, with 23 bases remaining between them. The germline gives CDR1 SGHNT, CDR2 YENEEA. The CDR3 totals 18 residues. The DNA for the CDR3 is TGTGCCAGCAGCTTAGTGGTAGCGGCCGACCCCACCCAGGAGACCCAGTACTTC. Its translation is CASSLVVAADPTQETQYF.